Presented here are 26 T cell receptor beta chains from one specimen sequenced in a study of blood T cell repertoires in COVID-19 (dated by TCRdb to the early 2020s). Libraries were constructed by the immunoSEQ multiplex PCR assay. TCRdb retrieved this table from immuneACCESS and kept in-frame rearrangements only. Not all clones are present; in checked studies, unresolved V genes account for under half, and no reason is known for the remainder. The sample data list just over 650,000 clones, and 70% to 90% of these were observed just once. 0.2% to 0.3% of the sample lies in the top ten. Sample: peripheral blood. The receptor source for this set is a woman under 30 with acute or convalescent COVID-19.

For this clone: Other DNA sequences in the same sample also yield this CDR3. V is TRBV12-3 or TRBV12-4 and J is TRBJ2-7; no reliable D call. Trimming removed 5 bases at V and 4 bases at J, with 9 bases between. The CDR3 extends over 12 amino acids. The CDR3 region has the DNA TGTGCCAGCAGTGTCACAGCTTACGAGCAGTACTTC. It translates to CASSVTAYEQYF.

The rearrangement joins TRBV11-2 to TRBJ1-6; D gene ambiguous. This CDR3 is 17 amino acids long. V shed 4 bases and J shed 6 bases, with 19 bases lying between them. The germline V gene encodes CDR1 SGHAT and CDR2 FQNNGV. The CDR3 DNA follows: TGTGCCAGCAGCTCAAACCCCCGCAGGTCGGTTAATTCACCCCTCCACTTT. Its protein product is CASSSNPRRSVNSPLHF.

The chain links TRBV3-1 (or the pseudogene TRBV3-2) to TRBJ2-7; 13 positions match TRBD2. Trimming took 4 bases from V and 7 from J; bases not matched to a gene: 7. This CDR3 has 15 amino acids. The germline V gene encodes CDR1 LGHDT and CDR2 YNNKEL (reference sequence). The CDR3, as DNA: TGTGCCAGCAGCCTCGGGACTAGCGGGGCCAGTGAGCAGTACTTC. Protein: CASSLGTSGASEQYF.

V gene TRBV4-3 combines with J gene TRBJ1-2; D not certain. The CDR3 covers 16 residues. Trimming stripped 1 base from V and 1 base from J, with 13 bases between. CDR1 and CDR2 (germline): LGHNA, YSLEER. CDR3: CASSQGIVGVNYGYTF. The CDR3 bases are TGCGCCAGCAGCCAAGGCATAGTGGGAGTTAACTATGGCTACACCTTC.

On this clone itself: Other nucleotide sequences in the sample specify the same CDR3. The rearrangement uses TRBV5-4 and TRBJ1-2; D possibly corresponds to TRBD1 (5 bases). Looked up from germline, CDR1 is SGHNT and CDR2 is YYREEE (reference sequence). V was pared by 0 bases and J by 5 bases, with 8 bases between. This CDR3 has 13 residues. Written as DNA, the CDR3 is TGTGCCAGCAGCTTGGATGCAGGGTATGGCTACACCTTC. Protein product: CASSLDAGYGYTF.

CDR3 region: CASRYHLTANYGYTF. The DNA of the CDR3 is TGTGCCAGCAGGTACCACTTGACAGCCAACTATGGCTACACCTTC. The rearrangement uses TRBV7-2 and TRBJ1-2; TRBD1 might be the D (5 bases). CDR3 size: 15 residues. Per germline, CDR1 SGHTA and CDR2 FQGNSA. Trimming took off 6 bases at V and 2 bases at J, with 16 bases between the two ends.

The V and J genes are TRBV27 and TRBJ2-2; a possible D gene is TRBD2 (6 bases). The CDR3 has 14 amino acids. The V gene's germline CDR1 is MNHEY and CDR2 SMNVEV (reference sequence). V was trimmed by 6 bases and J by 2 bases, leaving 10 bases between them. The CDR3 coding sequence is TGTGCCAGCAGCACGGGACTTAACACCGGGGAGCTGTTTTTT. This codes for CASSTGLNTGELFF.

This chain joins TRBV11-3 and TRBJ1-3, with D possibly being TRBD1 (6 bases). The CDR3 is 14 amino acids. V lost 5 bases, J lost 1 base, and 9 bases lay in between. The germline gives CDR1 SGHNT, CDR2 YENEEA. This chain's CDR3 is CASSTGNSGNTIYF. CDR3 in DNA: TGTGCCAGCAGCACAGGGAATTCTGGAAACACCATATATTTT.

This chain joins TRBV7-9 and TRBJ1-2, with 9 bases matching TRBD1. The CDR3 consists of 18 residues. CDR1 SEHNR and CDR2 FQNEAQ come from the germline V gene (reference sequence). The junction had 17 bases not matched to a gene; V was cut back by 2 bases and J by 7 bases. The CDR3 bases are TGTGCCAGCAGCTTAATGGGGACAGGGTTTCCCCTAGCTAGTGGCTACACCTTC. This codes for CASSLMGTGFPLASGYTF.

CDR3 in amino acids: CATRRESSTDTQYF. CDR3 bases: TGTGCCACTCGGCGGGAATCGAGCACAGATACGCAGTATTTT. V and J are TRBV2 and TRBJ2-3; TRBD2 might be the D (6 bases). This CDR3 is 14 amino acids long. Per germline, CDR1 SNHLY and CDR2 FYNNEI. Trimming took 10 bases from V and 0 from J, leaving 14 bases between them.

This chain links TRBV12-2 with TRBJ1-2. TRBV12-2 is tagged as a pseudogene. The CDR3 sequence is 17 residues long. As DNA, the CDR3 is TGTGCAAGTCGCTTAGCGGCAGCGACGAAAGAGGAATATGGCTACACCTTC. Its protein product is CASRLAAATKEEYGYTF.

This chain uses TRBV7-2 with TRBJ2-1, with D possibly matching TRBD1 (6 bases). The CDR3 is 18 residues long. Trimming left V 1 base short and J 4 bases short, with 20 bases between. Germline-derived CDR1 and CDR2 are SGHTA and FQGNSA. The CDR3 protein is CASSLEAYTGKVYNEQFF. Here the CDR3 DNA reads TGTGCCAGCAGCTTAGAGGCCTATACAGGGAAGGTTTACAATGAGCAGTTCTTC.

This clone occurred a few times. CDR3 sequence (DNA): TGCGCCAGCAGCCGAGATGCCACCACACAGGGGATCTCCTACGAGCAGTACTTC. Protein product: CASSRDATTQGISYEQYF. The rearrangement uses TRBV4-1 and TRBJ2-7, with 7 bases aligning to TRBD1. The V gene's germline CDR1 is MGHRA and CDR2 YSYEKL. The junction had 15 bases not matched to a gene; V was cut back by 4 bases and J by 0 bases. This CDR3 spans 18 amino acids.

CDR3 loop: CASPAGTGRKIWSDGYTF. The CDR3 DNA reads as TGCGCCAGCCCCGCGGGGACAGGGAGGAAAATTTGGTCGGATGGCTACACCTTC. The V and J genes are TRBV5-1 and TRBJ1-2; 9 bases fit TRBD1. The germline V gene encodes CDR1 SGHRS and CDR2 YFSETQ. The J segment lost 6 bases and the V segment lost 7 bases, leaving 22 bases of the junction unmatched. This CDR3 contains 18 residues.

The chain couples TRBV6-4 to TRBJ2-7; 13 bases are a match to TRBD2. The CDR3 runs 18 residues. Trimming at V came to 4 bases and at J to 0 bases, leaving 9 bases not matched to a gene. CDR1 MRHNA and CDR2 SNTAGT come from the germline V gene. Here the CDR3 reads CASSGPRLAGGPSYEQYF. The CDR3 nucleotides read TGTGCCAGCAGTGGTCCCAGACTAGCGGGGGGTCCCTCCTACGAGCAGTACTTC.

The chain recombines TRBV19 with TRBJ1-1; no reliable D call. Germline V gene sequence: CDR1 LNHDA, CDR2 SQIVND (reference sequence). Trimming left V 4 bases short and J 10 bases short, with 10 bases between. This CDR3 is built from 11 residues. This CDR3 is CASSNVLAAFF. The CDR3 nucleotides are TGTGCCAGTAGTAATGTTTTGGCAGCTTTCTTT.

The chain links TRBV12-3 or TRBV12-4 to TRBJ1-2, with D unclear. V was trimmed by 6 bases and J by 8 bases, leaving 7 bases between them. The CDR3 is 10 amino acids. The CDR3 DNA reads as TGTGCCAGCAGGGGCTTAGGCTACACCTTC. Protein: CASRGLGYTF.

V is TRBV6-1 and J is TRBJ1-2; D gene unclear. The CDR3 consists of 12 residues. Trimming left V 2 bases short and J 3 bases short, with 4 bases between. The germline gives CDR1 MNHNS, CDR2 SASEGT. CDR3 nucleotide sequence: TGTGCCAGCAGTGAATATTACTATGGCTACACCTTC. Its translation: CASSEYYYGYTF.

V is TRBV19 and J is TRBJ2-5; D gene uncertain. This CDR3 is built from 15 residues. Per the germline V gene, CDR1 is LNHDA and CDR2 is SQIVND (reference sequence). The V and J ends lost 8 bases and 0 bases respectively, with 16 bases between them. CDR3 bases: TGTGCCAGTTCGAACAGTCCATCGTACCAAGAGACCCAGTACTTC. It specifies CASSNSPSYQETQYF.

The rearrangement joins TRBV18 to TRBJ1-2, with D unclear. The CDR3 has 16 residues. Trimming took off 3 bases at V and 5 bases at J, with 19 bases between the two ends. The germline gives CDR1 KGHSH, CDR2 LQKENI. The CDR3 coding sequence is TGTGCCAGCTCACCCCCCGGGCGCCCTGAGGGATATGGCTACACCTTC. This sequence encodes CASSPPGRPEGYGYTF.

This chain connects TRBV6-2 or TRBV6-3 to TRBJ1-1; unclear D gene. The CDR3 runs 15 residues. Germline V lookup: CDR1 MNHEY, CDR2 SVGEGT. V was clipped by 3 bases and J by 2 bases, with 13 bases between them. CDR3 loop: CASSYLPLTNTEAFF. The CDR3, as DNA: TGTGCCAGCAGTTATCTTCCGCTTACAAACACTGAAGCTTTCTTT.

The chain combines TRBV4-3 with TRBJ2-7; 11 nucleotides line up with TRBD1. Germline V lookup: CDR1 LGHNA, CDR2 YSLEER. The CDR3 runs to 15 residues. V lost 0 bases to trimming and J lost 9 bases; unmatched junction nucleotides: 7. CDR3 amino acids: CASSQEDRGHYGQYF. The CDR3 DNA reads TGCGCCAGCAGCCAAGAGGACAGGGGGCATTATGGGCAGTACTTC.

The chain employs TRBV5-1 and TRBJ2-5; 8 bases match TRBD2. There are 19 residues in the CDR3. The germline V gene encodes CDR1 SGHRS and CDR2 YFSETQ. V shed 1 base, J shed 3 bases, and the junction held 17 bases outside the gene matches. The CDR3 loop is CASSLRPVRRGVPEETQYF. The CDR3 region has the DNA TGCGCCAGCAGCTTGAGGCCGGTGCGGCGGGGGGTACCCGAAGAGACCCAGTACTTC. Supplemented by reference TRBV5-1 and TRBJ2-5, the full variable domain reads KAGVTQTPRYLIKTRGQQVTLSCSPISGHRSVSWYQQTPGQGLQFLFEYFSETQRNKGNFPGRFSGRQFSNSRSEMNVSTLELGDSALYLCASSLRPVRRGVPEETQYFGPGTRLLVL.

This clone was seen once. The rearrangement uses TRBV5-1 and TRBJ2-1; TRBD2 matches at 7 bases. Germline lookup yields CDR1 SGHRS and CDR2 YFSETQ. J was trimmed by 7 bases and V by 7 bases; bases with no gene match: 11. This CDR3 contains 14 residues. The CDR3 sequence: CASGLAGVQNEQFF. Written as DNA, the CDR3 is TGCGCCAGCGGATTGGCGGGGGTGCAAAATGAGCAGTTCTTC.

The chain uses TRBV21-1 and TRBJ1-3. TRBV21-1 is shown as a pseudogene. The CDR3 is made up of 19 amino acids. The CDR3 DNA is TGTGCCAGCAGCAAAGTGGATCAGGTTGGGGAGTTAGGAGGAAACACCATATATTTT. Residues: CASSKVDQVGELGGNTIYF.

V usage is TRBV18 and J usage is TRBJ2-3, with unresolved D. The CDR3 extends over 14 amino acids. Trimming removed 0 bases from V and 4 bases from J, with 8 bases in between. Germline V lookup: CDR1 KGHSH, CDR2 LQKENI. CDR3 nucleotides: TGTGCCAGCTCACCACCGTCTCAGGCAGATACGCAGTATTTT. Translating gives CASSPPSQADTQYF.